These 27 T cell receptor beta chains were all obtained from the same sample, sequenced in a study of blood T cell repertoires in COVID-19. Produced via immunoSEQ multiplex PCR; TCRdb's table is partial and in-frame only. The sample has 95,000 to 100,000 clones, around 84% seen once; the top ten hold more than 1.5%. Input material: peripheral blood. Receptor source: a woman aged 65 to 85 with active or convalescent COVID-19.

This clone occurred a few times. This chain connects TRBV27 to TRBJ1-5; TRBD1 might be the D (6 bases). This CDR3 has 14 residues. Germline CDR1 MNHEY, CDR2 SMNVEV (reference sequence). V was shortened by 8 bases and J by 4 bases, with 15 bases between the two germline ends. As DNA, the CDR3 is TGTGCCAGCGAGCCCAGGGGCTTTAATCAGCCCCAGCATTTT. It encodes CASEPRGFNQPQHF.

The chain is built from TRBV3-1 (or the pseudogene TRBV3-2) and TRBJ2-1; TRBD1 or TRBD2 may be the D gene (10 bases each). The CDR3 loop spans 18 amino acids. The V end was cut by 1 base, the J end by 6 bases, with 22 bases between. Germline values: CDR1 LGHDT, CDR2 YNNKEL (reference sequence). In DNA, the CDR3 is TGTGCCAGCAGCCAAGGGACAGGGGGTCTAGCGGGAGTCAATGAGCAGTTCTTC. It specifies CASSQGTGGLAGVNEQFF.

This clone has more than one count but fewer than ten. This chain uses TRBV7-2 with TRBJ1-5; no clear D gene. V lost 3 bases to trimming and J lost 7 bases, with 7 bases between them. The CDR3 loop spans 12 amino acids. The germline V gene has CDR1 SGHTA and CDR2 FQGNSA. CDR3 loop: CASSFLQQPQHF. For the CDR3, the DNA is TGTGCCAGCAGCTTTTTACAACAGCCCCAGCATTTT.

J is TRBJ2-1 and V is TRBV6-5; 11 nucleotides line up with TRBD2. J was trimmed by 3 bases and V by 8 bases; bases with no gene match: 6. This CDR3 region has 15 residues. CDR1 is MNHEY and CDR2 is SVGAGI in the germline V gene. This CDR3 reads CASGLAGGLYNEQFF. The CDR3 region has the DNA TGTGCCAGCGGATTAGCGGGGGGGCTCTACAATGAGCAGTTCTTC.

For the CDR3, the DNA is TGTGCCAGCAGCAGCCCCCGGGGGTTCCCCATCCCCTACGAGCAGTACTTC. Its translation is CASSSPRGFPIPYEQYF. The chain employs TRBV28 and TRBJ2-7; perhaps TRBD2 as D (6 bases). Germline CDR1 reads MDHEN; CDR2 reads SYDVKM. The length of the CDR3 is 17 residues. Trimming stripped 6 bases from V and 2 bases from J, with 23 bases between.

As concerns this clone: Germline is not matched at one junction end, which may reflect a read error. This chain links TRBV6-2 or TRBV6-3 with TRBJ2-7, with a weak D call TRBD2 (5 bases). The CDR3 is 13 amino acids. Germline V CDR1 and CDR2: MNHEY, SVGEGT. The CDR3 sequence: CASRYLGSGEQYF. In nucleotides, the CDR3 is TGTGCCAGCAGATACTTAGGGAGCGGCGAGCAGTACTTC.

Notes on this clone: One end of the junction fails to match germline, which may point to a read error. This sequence joins TRBV6-1 and TRBJ1-2; D remains ambiguous. Germline loops: CDR1 MNHNS, CDR2 SASEGT. This CDR3 comprises 13 residues. CDR3 loop: CASSEGIYGRNIF. The DNA for the CDR3 is TGTGCCAGCAGTGAAGGGATTTATGGGAGAAATATCTTC.

This chain uses TRBV19 with TRBJ2-4, with a weak D call TRBD1 (6 bases). This CDR3 region has 14 residues. Between the trimmed V and J ends, which lost 5 bases and 6 bases, there was a span of 14 bases. Germline V lookup: CDR1 LNHDA, CDR2 SQIVND (reference sequence). CDR3 residues: CASSYRDTLNIQYF. The CDR3 DNA reads TGTGCCAGTAGTTACCGGGACACTTTAAACATTCAGTACTTC.

The table lists this clone with a count of one. The chain carries TRBV9 and TRBJ2-5; possible D gene TRBD1, 6 bases. Trimming left V 0 bases short and J 7 bases short, with 13 bases between. The CDR3 is 14 residues long. Per the germline V gene, CDR1 is SGDLS and CDR2 is YYNGEE. The CDR3 nucleotides read TGTGCCAGCAGCGTAGACGCAGGGGTTATGACCCAGTACTTC. This sequence encodes CASSVDAGVMTQYF.

The rearrangement links TRBV18 to TRBJ2-7; D gene ambiguous. The germline V gene has CDR1 KGHSH and CDR2 LQKENI. This CDR3 has 14 amino acids. Trimming took 2 bases from V and 2 from J, leaving 10 bases between them. The CDR3: CASSPASRPYEQYF. The CDR3 DNA sequence: TGTGCCAGCTCACCAGCGTCCAGGCCCTACGAGCAGTACTTC.

The genes are TRBV6-1 and TRBJ2-7; 7 bases align to TRBD1. This CDR3 has 14 residues. Germline loops: CDR1 MNHNS, CDR2 SASEGT. Germline trimming cut 3 bases from V and 7 bases from J; bases unmatched to any gene: 9. This CDR3 is CASSEGQTFREQYF. CDR3 sequence (DNA): TGTGCCAGCAGTGAGGGACAGACTTTTCGGGAGCAGTACTTC.

The V call is TRBV6-2 or TRBV6-3, the J call TRBJ2-1, with 7 bases identical to TRBD1. Looked up from germline, CDR1 is MNHEY and CDR2 is SVGEGT. CDR3 length equals 14 residues. Trimming took 5 bases from V and 4 from J; bases not matched to a gene: 5. The CDR3 coding sequence is TGTGCCAGCAGTCTGGGGACAGTTTACAATGAGCAGTTCTTC. Encoded protein: CASSLGTVYNEQFF.

This sequence joins TRBV15 and TRBJ1-2; D perhaps matches TRBD1 (6 bases). Germline V gene data show CDR1 as LNHNV and CDR2 as YYDKDF (reference sequence). The CDR3 length is 13 residues. V was pared by 5 bases and J by 8 bases, with 15 bases between. This chain's CDR3 is CATSGGGGTGYTF. The CDR3 nucleotides read TGTGCCACCAGCGGGGGAGGGGGTACCGGCTACACCTTC.

The rearrangement joins TRBV11-2 to TRBJ2-4; D is possibly TRBD2 (7 bases). The germline V gene has CDR1 SGHAT and CDR2 FQNNGV. The germline V and J ends were trimmed by 4 bases and 1 base, with 17 bases remaining between them. This CDR3 has 17 amino acids. The CDR3 DNA sequence: TGTGCCAGCAGCTCCCTGCCCGGGGGGCATGCCAAAAACATTCAGTACTTC. Its protein product is CASSSLPGGHAKNIQYF.

The chain employs TRBV5-1 and TRBJ2-3, with D perhaps matching TRBD1 (6 bases). V lost 4 bases to trimming and J lost 2 bases, with 17 bases between them. This CDR3 has 16 amino acids. Looked up from germline, CDR1 is SGHRS and CDR2 is YFSETQ. The CDR3 region is CASSPTPGHPTDTQYF. CDR3 nucleotides: TGCGCCAGCAGCCCCACCCCGGGACACCCCACAGATACGCAGTATTTT. Combining the CDR3 with reference TRBV5-1 and TRBJ2-3 gives the whole variable domain KAGVTQTPRYLIKTRGQQVTLSCSPISGHRSVSWYQQTPGQGLQFLFEYFSETQRNKGNFPGRFSGRQFSNSRSEMNVSTLELGDSALYLCASSPTPGHPTDTQYFGPGTRLTVL.

There are a few counts of this clone. The V and J genes are TRBV7-2 and TRBJ1-1; D is possibly TRBD1 (5 bases). Trimming pared 4 bases from V and 4 bases from J, leaving 10 bases between. The CDR3 runs to 13 residues. CDR1 SGHTA and CDR2 FQGNSA come from the germline V gene. This chain's CDR3 is CASSWGVGTEAFF. CDR3 nucleotide sequence: TGTGCCAGCAGCTGGGGGGTCGGCACTGAAGCTTTCTTT.

This chain joins TRBV18 and TRBJ2-1; D is undetermined. The CDR3 is 13 residues long. Trimming pared 1 base from V and 5 bases from J, leaving 6 bases between. Per the germline V gene, CDR1 is KGHSH and CDR2 is LQKENI. CDR3 sequence: CASSPLIDNEQFF. The CDR3 DNA is TGTGCCAGCTCACCACTGATAGACAATGAGCAGTTCTTC.

Here the CDR3 DNA reads TGTGCCAGCCAAAGAACAGGGGCGCGGAACACTGAAGCTTTCTTT. Translation gives CASQRTGARNTEAFF. This chain links TRBV19 with TRBJ1-1; 7 bases are shared with TRBD1. In germline, CDR1 is LNHDA, CDR2 SQIVND (reference sequence). There are 15 residues in the CDR3. The trim removed 9 bases at V and 1 base at J, leaving 11 bases unmatched.

The rearrangement uses TRBV21-1 and TRBJ2-7; the table calls TRBD1, which could not be checked here. TRBV21-1 is a known pseudogene. The CDR3 spans 16 residues. The CDR3 here is CASSKAEGDRGYEQYF. Here the CDR3 DNA reads TGTGCCAGCAGCAAAGCCGAGGGGGACCGGGGCTACGAGCAGTACTTC.

V gene TRBV19 combines with J gene TRBJ1-5; D is uncertain. V was trimmed by 2 bases and J by 4 bases, leaving 15 bases between them. CDR1 and CDR2 from the germline V gene are LNHDA and SQIVND (reference sequence). The CDR3 is 16 amino acids. The CDR3 DNA sequence: TGTGCCAGTAGTATACGGTCCCTGGACTTTAATCAGCCCCAGCATTTT. It codes for CASSIRSLDFNQPQHF.

CDR3 protein: CASSERLAIYNEQFF. The CDR3 DNA reads as TGTGCCAGCAGTGAACGCCTAGCGATCTACAATGAGCAGTTCTTC. V usage is TRBV2 and J usage is TRBJ2-1; D is perhaps TRBD2 (6 bases). Trimming took off 2 bases at V and 3 bases at J, with 11 bases between the two ends. In germline, CDR1 is SNHLY, CDR2 FYNNEI. The CDR3 extends over 15 amino acids.

V usage is TRBV2 and J usage is TRBJ1-2; 8 bases fit TRBD1. This CDR3 region has 11 residues. Germline V gene data show CDR1 as SNHLY and CDR2 as FYNNEI. Germline trimming cut 4 bases from V and 14 bases from J; bases unmatched to any gene: 6. This CDR3 reads CASSGGQGGTF. The CDR3 region has the DNA TGTGCCAGCAGTGGCGGACAGGGAGGTACCTTC.

The genes are TRBV2 and TRBJ1-6; D possibly corresponds to TRBD1 (6 bases). The CDR3 runs to 16 residues. Trimming removed 2 bases from V and 7 bases from J, with 15 bases in between. Per the germline V gene, CDR1 is SNHLY and CDR2 is FYNNEI. CDR3 nucleotides: TGTGCCAGCAGTGAACGGGGGGGCGGTGGGAATTCACCCCTCCACTTT. This codes for CASSERGGGGNSPLHF.

This chain connects TRBV19 to TRBJ2-1, with 12 positions matching TRBD2. The V segment lost 6 bases and the J segment 4 bases; nucleotides outside the gene matches: 1. CDR1 is LNHDA and CDR2 is SQIVND in the germline V gene (reference sequence). CDR3 length: 14 amino acids. The CDR3 coding sequence is TGTGCCAGTAGGACTAGCGGGGGATACAATGAGCAGTTCTTC. Translating gives CASRTSGGYNEQFF.

The CDR3 is CASSATGPNTEAFF. In DNA, the CDR3 is TGCGCCAGCAGCGCGACAGGGCCGAACACTGAAGCTTTCTTT. This chain connects TRBV5-1 to TRBJ1-1; 7 bases fit TRBD1. The germline V gene encodes CDR1 SGHRS and CDR2 YFSETQ. The CDR3 has 14 residues. The J segment lost 1 base and the V segment lost 4 bases, leaving 4 bases of the junction unmatched.

The chain uses TRBV24-1 and TRBJ2-1, with 7 nucleotides matching TRBD2. The V segment lost 3 bases and the J segment 10 bases; nucleotides outside the gene matches: 2. The germline V gene has CDR1 KGHDR and CDR2 SFDVKD. The CDR3 is 12 amino acids. CDR3 region: CATSDTLAEQFF. The CDR3 nucleotides are TGTGCCACCAGTGATACACTAGCGGAGCAGTTCTTC.

J is TRBJ2-5 and V is TRBV18; no clear D gene. The V gene lost 0 bases and the J gene lost 2 bases, with 10 bases spanning the gap. The CDR3 consists of 15 residues. The germline gives CDR1 KGHSH, CDR2 LQKENI. DNA for the CDR3: TGTGCCAGCTCACCACCTTCTAGACCTCAAGAGACCCAGTACTTC. It encodes CASSPPSRPQETQYF.